This T cell receptor beta chain was observed in a study of CD8+ T cells in alopecia areata. Study-wide points: Resident alphabeta T-cell populations of normal skin are likewise subject to sequencing in scalp samples.

The V end was cut by 5 bases, the J end by 0 bases, with 10 bases between. The CDR3 covers 14 residues. From germline, CDR1 is NNHDY and CDR2 SYVADS. RNA extraction and reverse transcription yielded cDNA as sequencing template. The protocol was immunoSEQ multiplex PCR, while the TCRdb copy is restricted to in-frame clones and leaves out a portion. Observed in the sample are about 270,000 clones, none of them singletons. Markers including CD4, CD8alpha, NKG2D and NKG2ACE guided sorting of pooled cutaneous lymph node cells. Only a few counts were recorded for this clone. As yet, its antigen is unknown. The genes are named according to mouse. The sequence runs out 4 residues before the end of the CDR3; the remainder is reconstructed from the germline J gene.

V usage is TRBV13-3 and J usage is TRBJ2-3; D is possibly TRBD2 (6 bases). The TCR originated in a C3H/HeJ mouse with alopecia areata. This line is of MHC haplotype H2-k. The sample comprised CD4+ T cells sorted from a lymph node. CDR3 DNA, as far as it was read: TGTGCCAGCAGGGGGTGGGGGAGTGCAGAA. It codes for CASRGWGSAE. The whole CDR3 protein reads CASRGWGSAETLYF.